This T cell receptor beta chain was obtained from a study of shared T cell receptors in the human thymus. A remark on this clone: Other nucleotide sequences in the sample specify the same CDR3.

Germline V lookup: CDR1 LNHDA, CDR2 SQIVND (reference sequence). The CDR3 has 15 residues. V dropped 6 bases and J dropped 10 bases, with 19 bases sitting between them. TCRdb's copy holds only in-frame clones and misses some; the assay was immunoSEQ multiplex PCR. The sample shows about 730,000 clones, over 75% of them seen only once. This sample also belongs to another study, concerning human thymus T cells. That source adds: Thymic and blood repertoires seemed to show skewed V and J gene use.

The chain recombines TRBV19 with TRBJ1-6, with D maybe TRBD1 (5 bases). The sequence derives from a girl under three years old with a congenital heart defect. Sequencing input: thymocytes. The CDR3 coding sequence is TGTGCCAGTAGGCGGGGACGGAACTACTCCTCACCCCTCCACTTT. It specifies CASRRGRNYSSPLHF.